This T cell receptor (beta chain) was captured in a study of blood T cells in healthy people across ages. For the second PCR, which ran for 7 to 11 cycles, a sample-barcoded 5' primer and a J-beta primer mix were used. Each TCR beta cDNA got a 12-nucleotide random molecular identifier. TCRdb called the 5' RACE reads again in MiXCR, with one record for every CDR3 protein. The sample records roughly 1,500,000 distinct CDR3 sequences, 30% to 35% being singletons. V lost 5 bases to trimming and J lost 0 bases, with 19 bases between them. The length of the CDR3 is 17 residues. The germline V gene encodes CDR1 SGHVS and CDR2 FQNEAQ.

The rearrangement uses TRBV7-8 and TRBJ1-1, with D possibly being TRBD1 (6 bases). The clonotype originates from a woman in her twenties or thirties in good health. Sequences were obtained from blood. The CDR3 sequence: CASSLRGGRELNTEAFF. CDR3 in DNA: TGTGCCAGCAGCCTGCGGGGGGGGCGCGAACTGAACACTGAAGCTTTCTTT.